A single sample is the source of the 20 T cell receptor beta chains below, sequenced in a study of TIL therapy for anti-PD-1-resistant metastatic lung cancer. Time point in this sample: pre-treatment sample, taken before nivolumab and TIL therapy. The immunoSEQ assay was v3. TCRdb keeps only in-frame clones here, not all; method: immunoSEQ multiplex PCR. The table records approximately 57,000 clones, 75% to 85% of them present only once. Sequenced here: blood, sampled at baseline. The receptors stem from a person aged 25 to 80 with non-small cell lung cancer.

The rearrangement links TRBV27 to TRBJ2-2, with 9 bases matching TRBD1. V was pared by 4 bases and J by 5 bases, with 2 bases of the junction left unmatched. Per the germline V gene, CDR1 is MNHEY and CDR2 is SMNVEV (reference sequence). The CDR3 sequence is 14 residues long. The CDR3 is CASSWDRATGELFF. The CDR3 nucleotides read TGTGCCAGCAGTTGGGACAGGGCGACCGGGGAGCTGTTTTTT.

This clone was observed a single time. This sequence joins TRBV18 and TRBJ2-5, with D possibly TRBD1 on 5 matching bases. Germline V gene data show CDR1 as KGHSH and CDR2 as LQKENI. This CDR3 region has 15 residues. Trimming cost V 0 bases and J 1 base, with 9 bases left between them. CDR3 DNA sequence: TGTGCCAGCTCACCACCCAGGGCTTTCCAAGAGACCCAGTACTTC. Its protein product is CASSPPRAFQETQYF.

The chain joins TRBV19 to TRBJ2-1; 7 bases agree with TRBD1. Trimming cost V 7 bases and J 4 bases; bases outside gene matches: 13. The CDR3 is made up of 16 amino acids. Germline CDR1 and CDR2: LNHDA and SQIVND (reference sequence). The CDR3 DNA reads as TGTGCCAGTACCCTCCAGGGGGACACTTTGTACAATGAGCAGTTCTTC. It specifies CASTLQGDTLYNEQFF.

The V gene is TRBV5-8, the J gene TRBJ2-3, with 10 bases identical to TRBD2. With 4 bases clipped from V and 0 bases from J, the junction kept 2 bases outside the gene matches. This CDR3 region has 15 residues. Germline V lookup: CDR1 SGHTS, CDR2 YDEGEE. CDR3 DNA sequence: TGTGCCAGCAGCCTTAGCGGGAGGAGCACAGATACGCAGTATTTT. This sequence encodes CASSLSGRSTDTQYF.

This CDR3 is CASSVTGAYDEQYF. CDR3 in DNA: TGTGCCAGCAGCGTGACAGGGGCCTACGACGAGCAGTACTTC. The chain combines TRBV11-2 with TRBJ2-7, with TRBD1 matching over 8 bases. Trimming at V came to 5 bases and at J to 5 bases, leaving 8 bases not matched to a gene. The CDR3 contains 14 residues. Per the germline V gene, CDR1 is SGHAT and CDR2 is FQNNGV.

This clone was seen only once. Written as DNA, the CDR3 is TGTGCCAGCAGCCAAGGGACAGGCACTAACTATGGCTACACCTTC. Its translation: CASSQGTGTNYGYTF. The gene calls are TRBV7-3 and TRBJ1-2; 8 bases line up with TRBD1. Trimming removed 5 bases from V and 0 bases from J; junction bases left unmatched: 5. Looked up from germline, CDR1 is SGHTA and CDR2 is FQGTGA. The CDR3 has 15 residues.

The chain joins TRBV18 to TRBJ1-2; D is possibly TRBD1 (6 bases). V was shortened by 6 bases and J by 4 bases, with 15 bases between the two germline ends. The CDR3 is 14 residues long. CDR1 KGHSH and CDR2 LQKENI come from the germline V gene. The DNA for the CDR3 is TGTGCCAGCTCTCCGACCATGACAGGCTATGGCTACACCTTC. This gives the protein CASSPTMTGYGYTF.

The chain recombines TRBV30 with TRBJ1-3; 11 bases line up with TRBD1. CDR1 and CDR2 (germline): GTSNPN, SVGIG (reference sequence). The CDR3 extends over 17 amino acids. V trimming: 3 bases; J trimming: 3 bases; junction bases outside the gene matches: 10. The CDR3 DNA follows: TGTGCCTGGAGCCCTCAGGGACAGGGGGTTGGTGGAAACACCATATATTTT. Translating gives CAWSPQGQGVGGNTIYF.

As to this clone: This CDR3 is also generated by other DNA sequences in the sample. DNA for the CDR3: TGTGCCAGCAGTTACTCGACAGGAGGTCAGCCCCAGCATTTT. Residues: CASSYSTGGQPQHF. The chain couples TRBV6-6 to TRBJ1-5; D perhaps matches TRBD1 (6 bases). The germline gives CDR1 MNHNY, CDR2 SVGAGI (reference sequence). V was clipped by 0 bases and J by 6 bases, with 9 bases between them. This CDR3 has 14 amino acids.

The chain carries TRBV7-9 and TRBJ2-5; maybe TRBD1 (6 bases). V lost 5 bases and J lost 4, with 20 bases in between. CDR1 and CDR2 (germline): SEHNR, FQNEAQ (reference sequence). The CDR3 is 16 residues long. The CDR3 nucleotides are TGTGCCAGCAGCCTCGGGACATCCCCTCCCCGAGAGACCCAGTACTTC. Its translation: CASSLGTSPPRETQYF. The variable domain in full, completed from reference TRBV7-9 and TRBJ2-5, reads DTGVSQNPRHKITKRGQNVTFRCDPISEHNRLYWYRQTLGQGPEFLTYFQNEAQLEKSRLLSDRFSAERPKGSFSTLEIQRTEQGDSAMYLCASSLGTSPPRETQYFGPGTRLLVL.

The chain uses TRBV4-2 and TRBJ1-6; no clear D gene. Germline CDR1 LGHNA, CDR2 YNFKEQ. This CDR3 is 15 amino acids long. V lost 2 bases, J lost 5 bases, and 10 bases lay in between. As DNA, the CDR3 is TGTGCCAGCAGCCAATTTCCCGATAATAATTCACCCCTCCACTTT. Translation gives CASSQFPDNNSPLHF.

The chain employs TRBV12-3 or TRBV12-4 and TRBJ1-4; weak D call: TRBD1 (5 bases). The CDR3 totals 13 residues. Trimming took off 6 bases at V and 7 bases at J, with 12 bases between the two ends. CDR3 residues: CASSGTYGEKLFF. The DNA for the CDR3 is TGTGCCAGCAGCGGGACGTACGGTGAAAAACTGTTTTTT.

V usage is TRBV27 and J usage is TRBJ2-7; 8 bases match TRBD1. V dropped 5 bases and J dropped 6; count of bases not matched to a gene: 6. The CDR3 runs 13 residues. Germline V CDR1 and CDR2: MNHEY, SMNVEV (reference sequence). The CDR3 coding sequence is TGTGCCAGCAGTACGTACACAGGGGGCGAGCAGTACTTC. Protein sequence: CASSTYTGGEQYF.

V and J are TRBV6-6 and TRBJ1-4, with 7 bases identical to TRBD1. Looked up from germline, CDR1 is MNHNY and CDR2 is SVGAGI (reference sequence). The CDR3 totals 16 residues. The trim removed 6 bases at V and 2 bases at J, leaving 9 bases unmatched. The CDR3 region is CASSRSQGMTNEKLFF. The CDR3 DNA follows: TGTGCCAGCAGCCGGTCACAGGGGATGACTAATGAAAAACTGTTTTTT.

A few counts support this clone. The J gene is TRBJ1-4, the V gene TRBV6-5; tentatively, D is TRBD1 (6 bases). Germline lookup yields CDR1 MNHEY and CDR2 SVGAGI. The CDR3 spans 13 residues. The V and J ends lost 10 bases and 3 bases respectively, with 12 bases between them. CDR3 coding DNA: TGTGCCACTTCGGACAGCTCTAATGAAAAACTGTTTTTT. It specifies CATSDSSNEKLFF.

The sample holds one count of this clone. The chain is built from TRBV6-2 or TRBV6-3 and TRBJ2-7, with unresolved D. Trimming stripped 2 bases from V and 3 bases from J, with 8 bases between. The germline V gene has CDR1 MNHEY and CDR2 SVGEGT. The CDR3 sequence is 13 residues long. The CDR3 nucleotides are TGTGCCAGCAGTTACGATCGGAACTACGAGCAGTACTTC. Its translation: CASSYDRNYEQYF.

This chain joins TRBV28 and TRBJ1-5, with D possibly matching TRBD1 (5 bases). The ends were cut back, 2 bases at V and 13 bases at J, with 9 bases in the middle. The CDR3 is made up of 11 amino acids. The germline V gene has CDR1 MDHEN and CDR2 SYDVKM. The CDR3 DNA follows: TGTGCCAGCAGTTTACCGGGACGACAGCATTTT. Translation gives CASSLPGRQHF.

This clone was seen only a few times. This chain uses TRBV10-3 with TRBJ1-6, with unresolved D. The germline gives CDR1 ENHRY, CDR2 SYGVKD. The CDR3 contains 16 residues. The ends were cut back, 0 bases at V and 5 bases at J, with 11 bases in the middle. CDR3: CAISESLFRDNSPLHF. CDR3 bases: TGTGCCATCAGTGAGTCGCTATTTCGGGATAATTCACCCCTCCACTTT.

The V gene is TRBV18, the J gene TRBJ1-1; D gene ambiguous. V lost 2 bases and J 0 bases, leaving 4 bases between the germline ends. The length of the CDR3 is 13 residues. Germline V gene data show CDR1 as KGHSH and CDR2 as LQKENI. In nucleotides, the CDR3 is TGTGCCAGCTCACCAGGAGTGAACACTGAAGCTTTCTTT. This sequence encodes CASSPGVNTEAFF. Using reference TRBV18 and TRBJ1-1 for the parts outside the CDR3, the full variable domain is NAGVMQNPRHLVRRRGQEARLRCSPMKGHSHVYWYRQLPEEGLKFMVYLQKENIIDESGMPKERFSAEFPKEGPSILRIQQVVRGDSAAYFCASSPGVNTEAFFGQGTRLTVV.

The genes are TRBV4-1 and TRBJ2-3; 7 bases line up with TRBD1. Germline trimming cut 8 bases from V and 4 bases from J; bases unmatched to any gene: 9. Germline V gene data show CDR1 as MGHRA and CDR2 as YSYEKL. The CDR3 is 14 residues long. CDR3 loop: CASARGPSPDTQYF. For the CDR3, the DNA is TGCGCCAGCGCAAGGGGGCCCTCCCCAGATACGCAGTATTTT.